Listed below are T cell receptor beta chains from one sample, sequenced in a study of blood T cell repertoires in COVID-19. Assay: immunoSEQ multiplex PCR; the TCRdb copy retains only in-frame clones and omits some. The sample lists approximately 210,000 clones, around 80% occurring once. Specimen: peripheral blood. The source is a man aged 50-60 years with active or convalescent COVID-19. The CDR3 runs from the conserved cysteine through the conserved F or W. Each record gives: V gene, J gene, D gene, clone size, CDR3 DNA, CDR3 protein. The D gene is left open where the match is weak. Clone size, where shown, is once, few, many, or a class for clones that have expanded.

>TRBV15|TRBJ2-2|TRBD1|-
TGTGCCACCAGCAGAGGGGGACAGGGAGCCGGGGAGCTGTTTTTT
CATSRGGQGAGELFF
>TRBV9|TRBJ1-5|TRBD1|-
TGTGCCAGCAGCGCAGGACAGGGTCATCAGCCCCAGCATTTT
CASSAGQGHQPQHF
>TRBV29-1|TRBJ1-1|-|-
TGCAGCGTTGAAGACTGGGCGGGGAACACTGAAGCTTTCTTT
CSVEDWAGNTEAFF
>TRBV19|TRBJ1-2|TRBD1|-
TGTGCCAGTAGTACAATACAGGGGGCGTTGAGTGGCTACACCTTC
CASSTIQGALSGYTF
>TRBV28|TRBJ2-7|TRBD1|-
TGTGCCTCGCAGGGACAGCAGTACGAGCAGTACTTC
CASQGQQYEQYF
>TRBV6-4|TRBJ2-1|-|-
TGTGCCAGCAGTGCGACCTGGGGCGAGCTTAGTGAGCAGTTCTTC
CASSATWGELSEQFF
>TRBV5-1|TRBJ2-7|TRBD1|-
TGCGCCAGCAGCCTGGGGACAGGGGAGTACGAGCAGTACTTC
CASSLGTGEYEQYF
>TRBV11-2|TRBJ1-1|TRBD1|-
TGTGCCAGCAAGACAGGGGCCCAGCGGGCCGTTGCTTTCTTT
CASKTGAQRAVAFF
>TRBV5-1|TRBJ2-5|-|-
TGCGCCAGCAGGCTACCGGGGGCGGGGGAAGAGACCCAGTACTTC
CASRLPGAGEETQYF
>TRBV5-1|TRBJ1-6|TRBD1|few
TGCGCCAGCAGCCCGGGGACAGGGAGGAGCTCACCCCTCCACTTT
CASSPGTGRSSPLHF
>TRBV6-6|TRBJ2-3|TRBD2|-
TGTGCCAGCAGTCCCTTTAGCGGGGGGTCGTTCACAGATACGCAGTATTTT
CASSPFSGGSFTDTQYF
>TRBV6-6|TRBJ1-1|-|-
TGTGCCAGCAGTTACAAACTTGATTACACTGAAGCTTTCTTT
CASSYKLDYTEAFF
>TRBV30|TRBJ2-1|-|-
TGTGCCTGGAGTTTAACCGGGACACCCAAGCAGTTCTTC
CAWSLTGTPKQFF
>TRBV19|TRBJ1-5|TRBD1|-
TGTGCCAGTAGTCCGGACAGGGGGCGGCAGCCCCAGCATTTT
CASSPDRGRQPQHF
>TRBV6-2/TRBV6-3|TRBJ2-7|-|-
TGTGCCAGCAGTTACGCGGGGTATCGGACCTACGAGCAGTACTTC
CASSYAGYRTYEQYF
>TRBV3-1/TRBV3-2|TRBJ2-1|TRBD2|once
TGTGCCAGCAGCCAAGCGGGACTAGCGGGGCCCTACAATGAGCAGTTCTTC
CASSQAGLAGPYNEQFF
>TRBV19|TRBJ1-1|TRBD1|-
TGTGCCAGTAGGCGGGACAGGGGTCCTGAAGCTTTCTTT
CASRRDRGPEAFF
>TRBV9|TRBJ2-6|TRBD1|few
TGTGCCAGCAGCGCGGGACAGGGGGCCTCTGGGGCCAACGTCCTGACTTTC
CASSAGQGASGANVLTF
>TRBV7-9|TRBJ1-2|TRBD1|-
TGTGCCAGCAGCTGGGGGACAGGGTCGTATGGCTACACCTTC
CASSWGTGSYGYTF
>TRBV19|TRBJ2-7|TRBD2|many
TGTGCCAGTAGTGCCCGACTAGCGGGAACGTCCGAGCAGTACTTC
CASSARLAGTSEQYF
>TRBV7-2|TRBJ2-3|-|-
TGTGCCAGCAGCTTGACACCGGGCACAGATACGCAGTATTTT
CASSLTPGTDTQYF
>TRBV5-1|TRBJ1-1|-|-
TGCGCCAGCAGCTTGGTGGCAGGTCCAGGGGATGCTTTCTTT
CASSLVAGPGDAFF
>TRBV20-1|TRBJ1-2|-|-
TGCAGTGCTAGAGATGGGGAGGGCTACACCTTC
CSARDGEGYTF
>TRBV18|TRBJ2-3|-|-
TGTGCCAGCTCACCGGGCGGGAAAACAGATACGCAGTATTTT
CASSPGGKTDTQYF
>TRBV5-1|TRBJ2-7|TRBD1|few
TGCGCCAGCAGCCCGGACAGGGCTAGGAAGCAGTACTTC
CASSPDRARKQYF
>TRBV30|TRBJ2-2|-|-
TGTGCCTGGGGCCAGACTTCCGACGGGGAGCTGTTTTTT
CAWGQTSDGELFF
>TRBV5-1|TRBJ1-3|-|-
TGCGCCAGCAGCCAGGATACGGAGGCAGGAAACACCATATATTTT
CASSQDTEAGNTIYF
>TRBV10-1|TRBJ2-3|TRBD1|-
TGCGCCAGCAGTGAGGGACAGGGTGTAGTAGATACGCAGTATTTT
CASSEGQGVVDTQYF
>TRBV27|TRBJ2-1|TRBD2|-
TGTGCCAGCAGCCCCGGGACTAGCGGGAGGGCCGAATCGTTCTTC
CASSPGTSGRAESFF
>TRBV7-7|TRBJ2-1|TRBD2|-
TGTGCTAGCAGCTTAGTGCCGGGAGGTGGCGATGAGCAGTTCTTC
CASSLVPGGGDEQFF
>TRBV3-1/TRBV3-2|TRBJ2-1|TRBD2|-
TGTGCCAGCAGCCCGCGGGGATGGAAGGGACTAGCGGGTGACAGCTCCTACAATGAGCAGTTCTTC
CASSPRGWKGLAGDSSYNEQFF